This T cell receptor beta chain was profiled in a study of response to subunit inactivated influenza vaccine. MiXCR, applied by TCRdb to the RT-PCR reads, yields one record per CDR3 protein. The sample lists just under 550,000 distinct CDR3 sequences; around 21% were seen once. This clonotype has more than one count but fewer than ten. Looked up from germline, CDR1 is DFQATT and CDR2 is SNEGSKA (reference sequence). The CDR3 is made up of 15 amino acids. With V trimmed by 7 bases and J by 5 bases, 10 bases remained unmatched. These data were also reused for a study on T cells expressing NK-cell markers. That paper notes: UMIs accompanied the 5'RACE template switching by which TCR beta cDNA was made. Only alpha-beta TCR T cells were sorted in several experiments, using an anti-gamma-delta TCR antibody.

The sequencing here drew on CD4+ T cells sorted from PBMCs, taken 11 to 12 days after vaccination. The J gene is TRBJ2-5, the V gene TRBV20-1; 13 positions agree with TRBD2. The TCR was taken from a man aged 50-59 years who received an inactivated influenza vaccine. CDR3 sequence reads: CSGRGLAGRKETQYF. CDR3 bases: TGCAGTGGCAGGGGACTAGCGGGAAGAAAGGAGACCCAGTACTTC.